The rows below give T cell receptor beta chains drawn from one sample of a study of cytomegalovirus exposure and HLA in healthy donors. Profiled with immunoSEQ multiplex PCR; TCRdb holds only in-frame clones, not every one. This sample's table reports 40,000 or so clones. The sample consisted of PBMCs. The receptor source for this set is a woman under 40 in good health and CMV-seropositive. Both conserved end residues are part of each CDR3.

V gene: TRBV23-1
J gene: TRBJ2-3
CDR3 protein: CASSQSGTPTDTQYF

V gene: TRBV7-8
J gene: TRBJ1-5
CDR3 protein: CASSLAGQGQARSNQPQHF

V gene: TRBV5-1
J gene: TRBJ2-5
CDR3 protein: CASSLGLGETQYF

V gene: TRBV25-1
J gene: TRBJ2-3
CDR3 protein: CASSLAGRDGDTQYF

V gene: TRBV28
J gene: TRBJ1-1
CDR3 protein: CASSPQGTSTEAFF

V gene: TRBV2
J gene: TRBJ2-7
CDR3 protein: CASSETGQGSHEQYF

V gene: TRBV4-2
J gene: TRBJ1-5
CDR3 protein: CASSQDPGGMRNQPQHF

V gene: TRBV5-1
J gene: TRBJ2-5
CDR3 protein: CASSLGSGGRVETQYF

V gene: TRBV14
J gene: TRBJ1-2
CDR3 protein: CASSQDRGSYYGYTF

V gene: TRBV11-2
J gene: TRBJ2-5
CDR3 protein: CASSSWRDRRETQYF

V gene: TRBV4-2
J gene: TRBJ2-1
CDR3 protein: CASSQAGRGANEQFF

V gene: TRBV10-3
J gene: TRBJ1-3
CDR3 protein: CATYGQGSGNTIYF

V gene: TRBV4-1
J gene: TRBJ2-2
CDR3 protein: CASSQDTGQRNTGELFF

V gene: TRBV19
J gene: TRBJ2-1
CDR3 protein: CASTLREPSYYNEQFF

V gene: TRBV5-1
J gene: TRBJ1-2
CDR3 protein: CASREATGLYGYTF

V gene: TRBV10-3
J gene: TRBJ1-2
CDR3 protein: CAISEQGAFYGYTF

V gene: TRBV7-9
J gene: TRBJ1-4
CDR3 protein: CASSSAGGGPVNEKLFF

V gene: TRBV29-1
J gene: TRBJ1-2
CDR3 protein: CSPARLNYGYTF

V gene: TRBV7-2
J gene: TRBJ1-2
CDR3 protein: CASSFPGWLGTF

V gene: TRBV5-1
J gene: TRBJ2-5
CDR3 protein: CASSFDRETQYF

V gene: TRBV7-2
J gene: TRBJ1-1
CDR3 protein: CASSLDRGDAEAFF

V gene: TRBV19
J gene: TRBJ2-7
CDR3 protein: CASSIRGGVGGVYEQYF

V gene: TRBV5-4
J gene: TRBJ1-1
CDR3 protein: CASSPGTGTFTEAFF

V gene: TRBV5-4
J gene: TRBJ2-7
CDR3 protein: CASSSRAGTGTLHYEQYF

V gene: TRBV13
J gene: TRBJ2-7
CDR3 protein: CASSFLKDIEYEQYF

V gene: TRBV25-1
J gene: TRBJ2-3
CDR3 protein: CASSEWGSGTDTQYF

V gene: TRBV29-1
J gene: TRBJ1-2
CDR3 protein: CSINRGSNYGYTF

V gene: TRBV2
J gene: TRBJ1-4
CDR3 protein: CASRVANEKLFF

V gene: TRBV9
J gene: TRBJ2-3
CDR3 protein: CASSRAGDVTDTQYF

V gene: TRBV7-2
J gene: TRBJ2-3
CDR3 protein: CASSLEGTSGVSTDTQYF

V gene: TRBV4-2
J gene: TRBJ1-1
CDR3 protein: CASSQFGQGETSRSSEAFF

V gene: TRBV19
J gene: TRBJ1-6
CDR3 protein: CASSDGRGSPLHF

V gene: TRBV5-4
J gene: TRBJ2-3
CDR3 protein: CATRGGSGGPKDTQYF

V gene: TRBV28
J gene: TRBJ1-4
CDR3 protein: CASSPTGGANEKLFF

V gene: TRBV9
J gene: TRBJ1-2
CDR3 protein: CASSVRDRFQYGYTF

V gene: TRBV30
J gene: TRBJ2-7
CDR3 protein: CAWSALGQWTPYEQYF

V gene: TRBV7-2
J gene: TRBJ2-3
CDR3 protein: CASSRQGAVGTDTQYF

V gene: TRBV7-6
J gene: TRBJ2-5
CDR3 protein: CASSNPPGGETQYF

V gene: TRBV19
J gene: .
CDR3 protein: CASSTGTGAPYEQYF

V gene: TRBV5-8
J gene: TRBJ1-2
CDR3 protein: CASSPRTGGYYGYTF

V gene: TRBV4-1
J gene: TRBJ2-7
CDR3 protein: CASSPRNRGPGWQYF

V gene: TRBV11-3
J gene: TRBJ1-1
CDR3 protein: CASSYDREQIEAFF

V gene: TRBV6-1
J gene: TRBJ2-7
CDR3 protein: CASSWTGLSYEQYF

V gene: TRBV28
J gene: TRBJ1-5
CDR3 protein: CASSGPDRGLSNQPQHF

V gene: TRBV10-3
J gene: TRBJ1-2
CDR3 protein: CAIRAEGGGLTF

V gene: TRBV5-6
J gene: TRBJ1-4
CDR3 protein: CASSLAGATNEKLFF

V gene: TRBV4-1
J gene: TRBJ2-1
CDR3 protein: CASSLRLAGDNEQFF

V gene: TRBV6-5
J gene: TRBJ1-1
CDR3 protein: CASSVFGQGRTEAFF

V gene: TRBV10-1
J gene: TRBJ2-7
CDR3 protein: CASSPGQGRSYEQYF